These T cell receptor beta chains were read from a single sample in a study of shared clonotypes between healthy human individuals. Clones were read by immunoSEQ multiplex PCR, and TCRdb kept only the in-frame ones, dropping some. The table has approximately 100,000 clones, 68% seen once; the top ten hold about 23%. The sample comprised memory CD8+ T cells sorted from blood. The receptors were sampled from a woman aged 25-40 years in good health. Both conserved end residues are part of each CDR3. D genes are given only for firm matches. Clone size is given for some rows only: seen once, a few or many times, or a class if the clone is expanded.

D,V,J,size,CDR3,DNA
NA,TRBV6-5,TRBJ1-2,few,CASSFLGSNYGYTF,TGTGCCAGCAGTTTTCTAGGCAGTAACTATGGCTACACCTTC
TRBD1,TRBV6-1,TRBJ2-1,few,CASSGETGGSYNEQFF,TGTGCCAGCAGTGGAGAGACAGGGGGCTCCTACAATGAGCAGTTCTTC
NA,TRBV19,TRBJ1-1,NA,CASSAPRVGNTEAFF,TGTGCCAGTAGTGCCCCTCGGGTGGGGAACACTGAAGCTTTCTTT
NA,TRBV11-1,TRBJ2-1,NA,CASSLDLAGPSSYNEQFF,TGTGCCAGCAGCTTAGATCTGGCGGGCCCGAGCTCCTACAATGAGCAGTTCTTC
NA,TRBV6-6,TRBJ1-5,NA,CASSYARPGAKQPQHF,TGTGCCAGCAGTTACGCCCGGCCAGGAGCAAAGCAGCCCCAGCATTTT
TRBD1,TRBV13,TRBJ2-7,NA,CASSLTGAEQYF,TGTGCCAGCAGCTTGACAGGGGCCGAGCAGTACTTC
NA,TRBV2,TRBJ2-3,once,CASSEVIYTDTQYF,TGTGCCAGCAGTGAGGTGATTTACACAGATACGCAGTATTTT
TRBD1,TRBV28,TRBJ1-1,NA,CASSNRGVNTEAFF,TGTGCCAGCTCCAACAGGGGTGTGAACACTGAAGCTTTCTTT
TRBD2,TRBV7-2,TRBJ2-1,few,CASSFLPPGTSNNEQFF,TGTGCCAGCAGCTTCCTCCCCCCCGGGACTAGCAACAATGAGCAGTTCTTC
TRBD1,TRBV7-2,TRBJ2-6,NA,CASSRGRRRQSRANVLTF,TGTGCCAGCAGCAGGGGGCGCAGACGACAAAGTCGGGCCAACGTCCTGACTTTC
NA,TRBV1,TRBJ2-7,NA,CTSSRTSGKYEQYF,TGCACCAGCAGCCGGACTAGCGGGAAGTACGAGCAGTACTTC
NA,TRBV9,TRBJ2-7,NA,CASSPLEYFDEQYF,TGTGCCAGCAGCCCACTGGAGTACTTCGACGAGCAGTACTTC
NA,TRBV7-3,TRBJ2-2,once,CASSMGTNTGELFF,TGTGCCAGCAGCATGGGAACGAACACCGGGGAGCTGTTTTTT
TRBD1,TRBV29-1,TRBJ1-1,NA,CSVGDGQVEAFF,TGCAGCGTTGGGGACGGACAGGTTGAAGCTTTCTTT
NA,TRBV25-1,TRBJ2-7,NA,CAIRPGEVSYEQYF,TGTGCCATCCGTCCGGGGGAGGTCTCCTACGAGCAGTACTTC
TRBD2,TRBV10-3,TRBJ2-7,NA,CAIGRREPPYEQYF,TGTGCCATTGGGAGGCGGGAGCCCCCCTACGAGCAGTACTTC
NA,TRBV28,TRBJ1-5,NA,CASSFSPQPQHF,TGTGCCAGCAGTTTTAGTCCCCAGCCCCAGCATTTT
TRBD1,TRBV28,TRBJ1-2,NA,CAGSKGANNYGYTF,TGTGCCGGGTCTAAGGGGGCTAATAACTATGGCTACACCTTC
NA,TRBV18,TRBJ2-5,NA,CASSPHRGGGHGTFLVETQYF,TGTGCCAGCTCACCCCACCGGGGAGGAGGACACGGGACGTTCTTGGTAGAGACCCAGTACTTC
TRBD1,TRBV5-4,TRBJ1-5,NA,CASSHEGQPNQPQHF,TGTGCCAGCAGCCACGAGGGACAGCCTAATCAGCCCCAGCATTTT
NA,TRBV28,TRBJ2-3,NA,CASSLNRIVTDTQYF,TGTGCCAGCAGTTTGAACAGAATCGTCACAGATACGCAGTATTTT
NA,TRBV10-3,TRBJ1-4,once,CAISGSLEFPAANEKLFF,TGTGCCATCAGTGGAAGTCTCGAATTCCCCGCCGCTAATGAAAAACTGTTTTTT
TRBD2,TRBV5-6,TRBJ2-1,NA,CARGTSGRGAYNEQFF,TGTGCCAGGGGGACTAGCGGGAGGGGTGCCTACAATGAGCAGTTCTTC
NA,TRBV6-1,TRBJ2-7,NA,CASSEFPGLYEQYF,TGTGCCAGCAGTGAATTTCCAGGGCTATACGAGCAGTACTTC
NA,TRBV6-1,TRBJ2-7,NA,CASSEAAEGYEQYF,TGTGCCAGCAGTGAAGCTGCGGAGGGCTACGAGCAGTACTTC
NA,TRBV4-2,TRBJ2-1,many,CASSQESDGRSNEQFF,TGTGCCAGCAGCCAAGAGTCAGACGGGAGATCCAATGAGCAGTTCTTC
NA,TRBV4-1,TRBJ2-7,few,CASSQERDSSYEQYF,TGCGCCAGCAGCCAAGAGCGGGACAGCTCCTACGAGCAGTACTTC
TRBD1,TRBV7-9,TRBJ2-2,NA,CASSLRDRGMTGELFF,TGTGCCAGCAGCTTGAGGGACAGGGGAATGACCGGGGAGCTGTTTTTT
NA,TRBV19,TRBJ1-2,NA,CASRVPDTIYGYTF,TGTGCCAGTAGGGTTCCGGACACTATCTATGGCTACACCTTC
TRBD2,TRBV10-3,TRBJ2-1,NA,CAISESAASGDHNEQFF,TGTGCCATCAGTGAGTCGGCTGCTAGCGGGGATCACAATGAGCAGTTCTTC
TRBD2,TRBV9,TRBJ2-3,NA,CASSVVAGGLDTQYF,TGTGCCAGCAGCGTTGTAGCGGGAGGGCTTGATACGCAGTATTTT
NA,TRBV20-1,TRBJ2-1,NA,CSANNEQFF,TGCAGCGCCAATAATGAGCAGTTCTTC
TRBD1,TRBV19,TRBJ2-6,once,CASSPTGAFSGANVLTF,TGTGCCAGTAGTCCTACAGGGGCCTTCTCTGGGGCCAACGTCCTGACTTTC
NA,TRBV9,TRBJ1-5,few,CASSVSWGDQPQHF,TGTGCCAGCAGCGTAAGTTGGGGGGATCAGCCCCAGCATTTT
TRBD1,TRBV6-4,TRBJ2-1,NA,CASSDRGHNEQFF,TGTGCCAGCAGTGACAGGGGGCACAATGAGCAGTTCTTC
NA,TRBV7-8,TRBJ1-5,once,CASSLTQGPYFPRHF,TGTGCCAGCAGCCTGACGCAGGGGCCCTACTTCCCACGGCATTTT
TRBD2,TRBV2,TRBJ2-3,NA,CASMVAGGRGTQYF,TGTGCCAGCATGGTAGCGGGAGGGCGGGGTACGCAGTATTTT
NA,TRBV13,TRBJ2-7,NA,CASSSRTTLNSYEQYF,TGTGCCAGCAGCTCCCGGACCACCTTGAATTCCTACGAGCAGTACTTC
NA,TRBV6-4,TRBJ2-2,many,CASSRQADTGELFF,TGTGCCAGCAGTAGGCAGGCCGACACCGGGGAGCTGTTTTTT
NA,TRBV28,TRBJ1-2,NA,CASSFGQYYGYTF,TGTGCCAGCAGTTTCGGACAGTACTATGGCTACACCTTC
NA,TRBV7-6,TRBJ2-2,NA,CASSLGRGDTGELFF,TGTGCCAGCAGCTTAGGGCGTGGGGACACCGGGGAGCTGTTTTTT
NA,TRBV6-5,TRBJ2-7,NA,CASSYGGHEQYF,TGTGCCAGCAGTTATGGCGGCCACGAGCAGTACTTC